The 2 T cell receptor beta chains below all came from one sample that was sequenced in a study of T-cell reconstitution after alpha-beta-depleted transplantation in children. The library targeted TCRbeta and was prepared with unique molecular identifiers. TCRdb re-called the PCR reads with MiXCR, one entry per CDR3 protein. Of fewer than 550,000 distinct CDR3 sequences in the sample, around 16% are singletons; the top ten hold around 28%. Sequenced here: PBMCs, mostly from graft donor cells, sampled 360 days after TCRalphabeta/CD19-depleted stem cell transplant. The receptors stem from a boy younger than two who had a stem cell transplant for Wiskott-Aldrich syndrome, so the T cells may come from the graft donor.

The J gene is TRBJ2-7, the V gene TRBV19; 14 bases are a match to TRBD2. Germline CDR1 LNHDA, CDR2 SQIVND (reference sequence). The CDR3 totals 16 residues. The V segment lost 3 bases and the J segment 3 bases; nucleotides outside the gene matches: 4. CDR3 loop: CASSMRGLAGDYEQYF. Written as DNA, the CDR3 is TGTGCCAGTAGTATGCGGGGACTAGCGGGAGACTACGAGCAGTACTTC. Drawing the rest from reference TRBV19 and TRBJ2-7, the complete variable domain is DGGITQSPKYLFRKEGQNVTLSCEQNLNHDAMYWYRQDPGQGLRLIYYSQIVNDFQKGDIAEGYSVSREKKESFPLTVTSAQKNPTAFYLCASSMRGLAGDYEQYFGPGTRLTVT.

This clonotype was seen repeatedly, ten times or more. The V gene is TRBV12-3 or TRBV12-4, the J gene TRBJ2-2; unclear D gene. V was trimmed by 3 bases and J by 7 bases, leaving 3 bases between them. The CDR3 length is 11 residues. The CDR3 reads CASSFRGELFF. The DNA of the CDR3 is TGTGCCAGCAGTTTCCGCGGGGAGCTGTTTTTT.